The rows below give T cell receptor beta chains drawn from one sample of a study of T cell changes during pregnancy in multiple sclerosis. The data were produced by immunoSEQ multiplex PCR, yet TCRdb's version contains in-frame clones alone and is incomplete. The repertoire holds approximately 92,000 clones, about 92% seen once, with about 1.5% in the top ten. Sequenced material: peripheral blood, taken in the first trimester of pregnancy. These receptors came from a female donor with multiple sclerosis, enrolled in a pregnancy study. CDR3s include the opening cysteine and the closing phenylalanine or tryptophan. The order of the fields is J gene, D gene, V gene, clone size, CDR3 protein, CDR3 DNA. D genes are given only for firm matches. Clone size is shown for a subset of rows, as once, few, many or a class of expanded clone.

J: TRBJ1-1
D: -
V: TRBV25-1
size: once
CDR3: CASSDPGLVNRRTEAFF
DNA: TGTGCCAGCAGTGATCCGGGACTCGTAAATCGGCGCACTGAAGCTTTCTTT

J: TRBJ2-7
D: TRBD1
V: TRBV11-2
size: -
CDR3: CASSSRGRGYEQYF
DNA: TGTGCCAGCAGCTCGAGGGGGCGCGGCTACGAGCAGTACTTC

J: TRBJ2-2
D: -
V: TRBV30
size: -
CDR3: CAWKRRGTGELFF
DNA: TGTGCCTGGAAGAGGAGAGGGACCGGGGAGCTGTTTTTT

J: TRBJ2-3
D: -
V: TRBV5-1
size: -
CDR3: CASSLQTDTQYF
DNA: TGCGCCAGCAGCTTACAGACAGATACGCAGTATTTT

J: TRBJ1-4
D: -
V: TRBV28
size: -
CDR3: CASSSDLWGGTEKLFF
DNA: TGTGCCAGCAGTTCAGACTTATGGGGAGGGACTGAAAAACTGTTTTTT

J: TRBJ1-1
D: -
V: TRBV4-3
size: -
CDR3: CASSQRQDGTEAFF
DNA: TGCGCCAGCAGCCAACGACAGGATGGCACTGAAGCTTTCTTT

J: TRBJ2-7
D: TRBD1
V: TRBV9
size: -
CDR3: CASSERDRGRYEQYF
DNA: TGTGCCAGCAGCGAGCGGGACAGGGGACGATACGAGCAGTACTTC

J: TRBJ2-5
D: TRBD2
V: TRBV25-1
size: -
CDR3: CASSSPIAGGPGEQYF
DNA: TGTGCCAGCAGTAGTCCGATAGCGGGAGGGCCTGGAGAGCAGTACTTC

J: TRBJ2-1
D: TRBD2
V: TRBV5-5
size: -
CDR3: CASSLPTGTMAEQFF
DNA: TGTGCCAGCAGCTTGCCGACTGGGACTATGGCTGAGCAGTTCTTC

J: TRBJ1-2
D: -
V: TRBV30
size: few
CDR3: CALDTGSGYYGYTF
DNA: TGTGCCCTGGATACAGGGTCGGGTTACTATGGCTACACCTTC

J: TRBJ2-5
D: -
V: TRBV27
size: -
CDR3: CASRSRFLTNIQETQYF
DNA: TGTGCCAGCAGAAGCAGGTTTCTCACAAACATTCAAGAGACCCAGTACTTC